These 8 T cell receptor beta chains were sequenced from one sample in a study of OX40 agonist ivuxolimab in advanced cancers. TCRdb's table, derived via immunoSEQ multiplex PCR, lists solely in-frame clones and lacks some. The sample comprises under 85,000 clones, roughly 80% of which are singletons, and approximately 7.2% rests with the top ten. Here the sequenced sample was CD4+ or CD8+ T cells sorted from blood, taken in a trial of the OX40 agonist ivuxolimab. The source is an adult with an advanced solid tumor such as melanoma, head and neck, liver or kidney cancer.

The chain is built from TRBV7-4 and TRBJ2-1, with TRBD2 identical over 11 bases. With V trimmed by 2 bases and J by 2 bases, 8 bases remained unmatched. Germline lookup yields CDR1 SGHVT and CDR2 SQSDAQ. The CDR3 is 18 amino acids. The CDR3 nucleotides are TGTGCCAGCAGCTTAAGATTAGCGGGAGGGGGGACCTACAATGAGCAGTTCTTC. Translation: CASSLRLAGGGTYNEQFF.

The J gene is TRBJ2-1, the V gene TRBV6-6, with D unresolved. CDR3 size: 14 residues. With 8 bases removed from V and 4 bases from J, the gap between germline ends came to 15 bases. CDR1 MNHNY and CDR2 SVGAGI come from the germline V gene (reference sequence). Here the CDR3 DNA reads TGTGCCAGCGTACGGGTGGGCTCTTACAATGAGCAGTTCTTC. The encoded protein is CASVRVGSYNEQFF.

The genes are TRBV18 and TRBJ1-2; D gene unclear. The V end lost 4 bases, the J end lost 4 bases, and 13 bases lay between the germline ends. CDR3 length equals 14 residues. Germline V gene data show CDR1 as KGHSH and CDR2 as LQKENI. The CDR3: CASSLVFGVYGYTF. The DNA for the CDR3 is TGTGCCAGCTCACTAGTCTTCGGGGTCTATGGCTACACCTTC.

The J gene is TRBJ2-7, the V gene TRBV28; no clear D. Germline V gene lookup returns CDR1 MDHEN and CDR2 SYDVKM. The CDR3 runs to 13 residues. The DNA of the CDR3 is TGTGCGACTCACCTCTCGGGCTCCTACGAGCAGTACTTC. It codes for CATHLSGSYEQYF.

The J gene is TRBJ1-2, the V gene TRBV10-3, with D possibly TRBD1 on 6 matching bases. The V gene lost 9 bases and the J gene lost 2 bases, with 19 bases spanning the gap. Germline CDR1 and CDR2: ENHRY and SYGVKD. CDR3 length: 15 residues. This CDR3 reads CAISSGTIGNYGYTF. In DNA, the CDR3 is TGTGCCATATCCTCCGGGACAATAGGGAACTATGGCTACACCTTC.

The J gene is TRBJ2-7, the V gene TRBV4-3; tentative D call: TRBD2 (6 bases). V lost 4 bases and J 4 bases, leaving 17 bases between the germline ends. CDR3 length: 15 residues. Germline CDR1 LGHNA, CDR2 YSLEER. The CDR3 spells CASSPQTTGVYEQYF. The DNA for the CDR3 is TGCGCCAGCAGCCCTCAAACGACGGGGGTTTACGAGCAGTACTTC.

V gene TRBV6-1 combines with J gene TRBJ2-7; TRBD1 matches 7 bases. This CDR3 contains 14 residues. Germline CDR1 reads MNHNS; CDR2 reads SASEGT. V lost 2 bases to trimming and J lost 5 bases; unmatched junction nucleotides: 6. CDR3 in DNA: TGTGCCAGCAGTGAACCCTACAGGGGCCACGAGCAGTACTTC. This translates into CASSEPYRGHEQYF.

This chain links TRBV7-6 with TRBJ1-2, with D tentatively TRBD1 (5 bases). Per the germline V gene, CDR1 is SGHVS and CDR2 is FNYEAQ. With 1 base removed from V and 2 bases from J, the gap between germline ends came to 11 bases. This CDR3 has 15 residues. CDR3 sequence: CASSLGDGPNYGYTF. DNA for the CDR3: TGTGCCAGCAGCTTAGGGGACGGACCGAACTATGGCTACACCTTC.